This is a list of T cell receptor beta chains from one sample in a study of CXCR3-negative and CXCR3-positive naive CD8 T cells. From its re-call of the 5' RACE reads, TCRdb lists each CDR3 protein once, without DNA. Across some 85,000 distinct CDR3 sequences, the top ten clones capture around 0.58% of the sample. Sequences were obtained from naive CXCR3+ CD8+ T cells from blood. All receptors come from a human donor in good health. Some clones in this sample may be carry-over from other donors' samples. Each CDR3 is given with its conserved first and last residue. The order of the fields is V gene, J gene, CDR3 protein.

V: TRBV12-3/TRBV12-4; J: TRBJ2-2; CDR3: CASNPENTGELFF
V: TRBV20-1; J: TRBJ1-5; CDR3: CSAGHVSNQPQHF
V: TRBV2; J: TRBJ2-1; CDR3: CASLKYYNEQFF
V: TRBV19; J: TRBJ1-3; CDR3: CASKSIEGSGNTIYF
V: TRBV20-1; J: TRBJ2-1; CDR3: CSARDSRSSYNEQFF
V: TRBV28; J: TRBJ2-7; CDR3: CASSLYGAGYEQYF
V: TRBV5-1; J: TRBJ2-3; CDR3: CASSLARGSDTQYF
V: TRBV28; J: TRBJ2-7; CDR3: CASKGLGLLEQYF
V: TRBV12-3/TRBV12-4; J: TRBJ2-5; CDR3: CAITGGPPGQETQYF
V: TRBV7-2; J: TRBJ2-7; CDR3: CASSADRGAPPEQYF
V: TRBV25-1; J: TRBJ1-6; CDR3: CASSEWGQGYSPLHF
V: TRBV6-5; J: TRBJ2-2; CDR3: CASSYSLQPANTGELFF
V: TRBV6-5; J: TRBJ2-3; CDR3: CASSYETSGGVDTQYF
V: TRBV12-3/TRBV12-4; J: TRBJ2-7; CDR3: CASTLQGTLPEQYF
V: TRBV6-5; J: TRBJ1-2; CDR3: CASRGDNYGYTF
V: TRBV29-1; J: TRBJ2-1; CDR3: CSVDPGLGANEQFF
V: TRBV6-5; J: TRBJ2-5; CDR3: CASTAGGIQETQYF
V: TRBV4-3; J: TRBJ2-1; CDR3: CASSQDRTYNEQFF
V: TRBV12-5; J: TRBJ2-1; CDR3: CASGLPGNEQFF
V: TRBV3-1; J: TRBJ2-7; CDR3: CASSQGTGIQRLYEQYF
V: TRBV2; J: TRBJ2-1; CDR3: CASSNLDNEQFF
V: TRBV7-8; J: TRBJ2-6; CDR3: CASSPGLETANVLTF
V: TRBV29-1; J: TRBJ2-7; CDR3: CSVELGYEQYF
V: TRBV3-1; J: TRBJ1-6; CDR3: CASSQEARAPLHF
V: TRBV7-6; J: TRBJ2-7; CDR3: CASSLSVGFSYEQYF
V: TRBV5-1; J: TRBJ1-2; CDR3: CASSLDHLRSYGYTF
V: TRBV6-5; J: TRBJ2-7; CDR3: CASSYSTGGYSYEQYF
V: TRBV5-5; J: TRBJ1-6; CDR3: CASSPPGGVGSPLHF
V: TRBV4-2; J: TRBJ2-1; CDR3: CASSPGTSGPQFF
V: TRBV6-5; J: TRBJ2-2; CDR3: CASSSRPTPYTNTGELFF
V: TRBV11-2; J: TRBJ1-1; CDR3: CASSSETENTEAFF
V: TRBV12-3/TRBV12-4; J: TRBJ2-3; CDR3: CASSLGSGFRGDTQYF
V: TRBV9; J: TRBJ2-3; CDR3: CASSVVGGNTDTQYF
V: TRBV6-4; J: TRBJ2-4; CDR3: CASSDSGSGIQYF
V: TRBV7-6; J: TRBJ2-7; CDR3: CASSFSDRGVDEQYF
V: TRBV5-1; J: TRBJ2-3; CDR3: CASSGRLAGITDTQYF
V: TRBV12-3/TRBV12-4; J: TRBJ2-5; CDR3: CASSGTEKTQYF
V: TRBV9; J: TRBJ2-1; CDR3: CASSFTRDPGYNEQFF
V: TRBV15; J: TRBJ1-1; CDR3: CATSRGLTEAFF
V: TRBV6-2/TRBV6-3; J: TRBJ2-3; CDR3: CASSKGTDTQYF
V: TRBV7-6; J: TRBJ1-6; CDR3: CASSLEIISPLHF
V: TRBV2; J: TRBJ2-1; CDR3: CASRGDRVGDNEQFF